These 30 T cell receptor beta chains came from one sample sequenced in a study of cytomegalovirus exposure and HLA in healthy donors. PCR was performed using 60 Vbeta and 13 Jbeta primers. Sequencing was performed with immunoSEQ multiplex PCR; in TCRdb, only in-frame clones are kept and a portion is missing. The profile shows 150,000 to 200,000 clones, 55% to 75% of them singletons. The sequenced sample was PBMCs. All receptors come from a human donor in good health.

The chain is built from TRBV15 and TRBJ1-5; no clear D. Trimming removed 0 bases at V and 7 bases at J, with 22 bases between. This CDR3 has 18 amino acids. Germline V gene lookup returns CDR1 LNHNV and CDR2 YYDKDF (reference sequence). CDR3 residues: CATSRDVRGGDGGQPQHF. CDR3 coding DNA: TGTGCCACCAGCAGAGATGTTCGTGGAGGTGATGGAGGGCAGCCCCAGCATTTT.

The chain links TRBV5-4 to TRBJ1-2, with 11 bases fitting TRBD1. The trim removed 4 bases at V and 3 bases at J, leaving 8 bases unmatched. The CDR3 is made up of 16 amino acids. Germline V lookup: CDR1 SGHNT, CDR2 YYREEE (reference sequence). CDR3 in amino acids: CASSPRPGQGDYGYTF. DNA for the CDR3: TGTGCCAGCAGCCCGAGGCCGGGACAGGGGGACTATGGCTACACCTTC.

In DNA, the CDR3 is TGTGCCAGCAGCTTAAACGGGATGAAGGGTAGTGGCTACACCTTC. Translation gives CASSLNGMKGSGYTF. The V and J genes are TRBV7-3 and TRBJ1-2; no reliable D call. This CDR3 contains 15 residues. V shed 1 base and J shed 7 bases, with 16 bases lying between them. Germline loops: CDR1 SGHTA, CDR2 FQGTGA.

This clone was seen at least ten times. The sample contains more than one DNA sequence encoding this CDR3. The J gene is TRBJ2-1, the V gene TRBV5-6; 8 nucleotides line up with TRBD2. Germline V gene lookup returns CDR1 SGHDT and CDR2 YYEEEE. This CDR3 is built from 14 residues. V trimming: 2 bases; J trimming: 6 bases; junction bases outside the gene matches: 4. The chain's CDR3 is CASSFWRGANEQFF. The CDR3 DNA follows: TGTGCCAGCAGCTTTTGGCGGGGGGCCAATGAGCAGTTCTTC.

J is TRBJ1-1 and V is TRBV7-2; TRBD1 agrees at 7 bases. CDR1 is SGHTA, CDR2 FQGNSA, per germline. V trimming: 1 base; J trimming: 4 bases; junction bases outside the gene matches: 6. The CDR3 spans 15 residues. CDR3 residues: CASSLVSQGGTEAFF. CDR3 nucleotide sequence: TGTGCCAGCAGCTTAGTCTCCCAGGGGGGCACTGAAGCTTTCTTT.

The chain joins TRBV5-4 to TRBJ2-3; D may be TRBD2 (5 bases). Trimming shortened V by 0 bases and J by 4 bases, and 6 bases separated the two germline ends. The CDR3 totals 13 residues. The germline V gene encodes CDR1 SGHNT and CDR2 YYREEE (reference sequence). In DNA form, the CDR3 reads TGTGCCAGCAGCTTGGGAGCGGCAGATACGCAGTATTTT. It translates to CASSLGAADTQYF. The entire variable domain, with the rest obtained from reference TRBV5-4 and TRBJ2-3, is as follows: ETGVTQSPTHLIKTRGQQVTLRCSSQSGHNTVSWYQQALGQGPQFIFQYYREEENGRGNFPPRFSGLQFPNYSSELNVNALELDDSALYLCASSLGAADTQYFGPGTRLTVL.

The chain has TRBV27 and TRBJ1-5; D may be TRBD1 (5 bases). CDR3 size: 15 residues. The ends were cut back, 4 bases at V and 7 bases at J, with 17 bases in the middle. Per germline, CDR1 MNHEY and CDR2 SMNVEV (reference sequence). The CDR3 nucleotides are TGTGCCAGCAGTTCGGGTGGGGGGGTTAAACAGCCCCAGCATTTT. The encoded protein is CASSSGGGVKQPQHF.

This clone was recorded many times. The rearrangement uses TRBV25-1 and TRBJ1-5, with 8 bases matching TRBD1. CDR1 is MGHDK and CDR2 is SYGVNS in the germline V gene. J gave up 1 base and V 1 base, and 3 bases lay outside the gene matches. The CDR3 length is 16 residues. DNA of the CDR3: TGTGCCAGCAGTGAATCCCGGACAGGGAGCAATCAGCCCCAGCATTTT. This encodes CASSESRTGSNQPQHF.

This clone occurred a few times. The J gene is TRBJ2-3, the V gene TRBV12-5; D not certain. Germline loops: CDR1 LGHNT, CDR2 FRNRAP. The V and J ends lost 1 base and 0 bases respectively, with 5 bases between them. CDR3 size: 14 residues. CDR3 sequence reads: CASGLGQSTDTQYF. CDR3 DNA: TGTGCTAGTGGTTTGGGACAAAGCACAGATACGCAGTATTTT.

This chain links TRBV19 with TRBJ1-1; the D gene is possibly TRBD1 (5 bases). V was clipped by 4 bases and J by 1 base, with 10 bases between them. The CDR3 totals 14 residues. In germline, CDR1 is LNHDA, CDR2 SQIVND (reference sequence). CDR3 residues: CASSRGRENTEAFF. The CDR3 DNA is TGTGCCAGTAGTAGGGGCAGGGAGAACACTGAAGCTTTCTTT.

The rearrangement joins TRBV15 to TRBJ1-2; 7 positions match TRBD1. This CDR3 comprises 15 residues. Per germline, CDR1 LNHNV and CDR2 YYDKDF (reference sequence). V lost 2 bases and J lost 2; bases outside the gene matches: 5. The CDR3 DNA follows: TGTGCCACCAGCAGACTTCAAGGGGGCAACTATGGCTACACCTTC. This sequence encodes CATSRLQGGNYGYTF.

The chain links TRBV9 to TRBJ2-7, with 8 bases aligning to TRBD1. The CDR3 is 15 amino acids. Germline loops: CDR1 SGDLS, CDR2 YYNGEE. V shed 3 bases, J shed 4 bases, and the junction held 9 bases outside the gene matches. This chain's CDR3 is CASSEEGTGGYEQYF. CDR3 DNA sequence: TGTGCCAGCAGCGAAGAAGGGACAGGTGGGTACGAGCAGTACTTC.

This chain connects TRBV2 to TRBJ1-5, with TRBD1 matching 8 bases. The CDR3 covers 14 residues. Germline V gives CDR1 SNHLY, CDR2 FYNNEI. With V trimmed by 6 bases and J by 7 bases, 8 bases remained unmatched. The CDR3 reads CASSPTQGDQPQHF. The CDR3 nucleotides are TGTGCCAGCAGCCCGACACAGGGGGACCAGCCCCAGCATTTT.

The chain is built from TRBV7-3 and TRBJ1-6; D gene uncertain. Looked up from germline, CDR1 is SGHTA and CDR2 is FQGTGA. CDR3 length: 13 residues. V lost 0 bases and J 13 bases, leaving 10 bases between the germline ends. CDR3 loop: CASSLTVRGPLHF. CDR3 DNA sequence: TGTGCCAGCAGCTTAACAGTTCGTGGCCCCCTCCACTTT.

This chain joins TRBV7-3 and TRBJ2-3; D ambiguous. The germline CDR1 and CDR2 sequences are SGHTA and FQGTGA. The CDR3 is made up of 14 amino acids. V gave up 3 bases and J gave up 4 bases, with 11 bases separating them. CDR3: CASSFLGGADTQYF. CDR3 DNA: TGTGCCAGCAGCTTCTTAGGCGGTGCAGATACGCAGTATTTT.

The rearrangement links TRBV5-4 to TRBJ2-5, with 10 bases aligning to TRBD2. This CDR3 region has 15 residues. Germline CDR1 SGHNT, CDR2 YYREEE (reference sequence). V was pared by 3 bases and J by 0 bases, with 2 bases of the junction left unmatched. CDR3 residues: CASSSSGGYQETQYF. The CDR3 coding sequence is TGTGCCAGCAGCTCTAGCGGGGGCTACCAAGAGACCCAGTACTTC. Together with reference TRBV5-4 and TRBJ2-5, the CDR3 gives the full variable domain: ETGVTQSPTHLIKTRGQQVTLRCSSQSGHNTVSWYQQALGQGPQFIFQYYREEENGRGNFPPRFSGLQFPNYSSELNVNALELDDSALYLCASSSSGGYQETQYFGPGTRLLVL.

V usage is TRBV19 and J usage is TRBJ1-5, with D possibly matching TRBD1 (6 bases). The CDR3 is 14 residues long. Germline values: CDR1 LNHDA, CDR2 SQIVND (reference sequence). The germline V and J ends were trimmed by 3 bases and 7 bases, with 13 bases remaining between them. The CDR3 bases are TGTGCCAGTAGTATGACAGGTCCGGGACAGCCCCAGCATTTT. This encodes CASSMTGPGQPQHF.

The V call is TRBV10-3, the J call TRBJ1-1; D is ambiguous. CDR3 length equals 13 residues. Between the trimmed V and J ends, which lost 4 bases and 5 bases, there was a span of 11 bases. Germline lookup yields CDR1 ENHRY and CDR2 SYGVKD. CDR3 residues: CAISGQPGTEAFF. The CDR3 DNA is TGTGCCATCAGTGGGCAGCCGGGTACTGAAGCTTTCTTT.

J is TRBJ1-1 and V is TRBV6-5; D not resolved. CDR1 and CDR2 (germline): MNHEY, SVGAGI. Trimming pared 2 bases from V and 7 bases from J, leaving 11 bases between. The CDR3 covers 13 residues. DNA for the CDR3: TGTGCCAGCAGTTACGTTGGAGGGAGTGAAGCTTTCTTT. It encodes CASSYVGGSEAFF.

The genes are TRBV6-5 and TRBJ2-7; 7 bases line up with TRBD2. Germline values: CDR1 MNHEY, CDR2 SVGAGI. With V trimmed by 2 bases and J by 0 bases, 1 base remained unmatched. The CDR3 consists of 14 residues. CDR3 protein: CASSYGDYSYEQYF. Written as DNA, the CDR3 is TGTGCCAGCAGTTACGGGGACTACTCCTACGAGCAGTACTTC.

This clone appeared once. In DNA, the CDR3 is TGTGCTAGTGGTTTGATCCTTCCGGGACTAGCGGGGGCTTATTCCTACAATGAGCAGTTCTTC. It translates to CASGLILPGLAGAYSYNEQFF. This chain uses TRBV12-5 with TRBJ2-1, with 14 nucleotides matching TRBD2. The CDR3 loop spans 21 amino acids. The ends lost 2 bases at V and 1 base at J; junction bases unmatched: 13. Germline values: CDR1 LGHNT, CDR2 FRNRAP.

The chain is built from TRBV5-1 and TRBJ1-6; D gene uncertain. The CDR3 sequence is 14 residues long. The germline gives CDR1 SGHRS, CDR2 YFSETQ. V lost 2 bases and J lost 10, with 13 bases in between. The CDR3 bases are TGCGCCAGCAGCTTCGAGGCGGGGAACTCACCCCTCCACTTT. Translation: CASSFEAGNSPLHF.

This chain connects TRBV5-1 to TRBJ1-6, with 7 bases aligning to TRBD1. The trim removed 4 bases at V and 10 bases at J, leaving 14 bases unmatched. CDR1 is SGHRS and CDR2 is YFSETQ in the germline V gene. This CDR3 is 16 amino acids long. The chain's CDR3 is CASSPSLTGVGSPLHF. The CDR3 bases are TGCGCCAGCAGCCCATCGCTCACAGGGGTCGGCTCACCCCTCCACTTT. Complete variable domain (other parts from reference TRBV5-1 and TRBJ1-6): KAGVTQTPRYLIKTRGQQVTLSCSPISGHRSVSWYQQTPGQGLQFLFEYFSETQRNKGNFPGRFSGRQFSNSRSEMNVSTLELGDSALYLCASSPSLTGVGSPLHFGNGTRLTVT.

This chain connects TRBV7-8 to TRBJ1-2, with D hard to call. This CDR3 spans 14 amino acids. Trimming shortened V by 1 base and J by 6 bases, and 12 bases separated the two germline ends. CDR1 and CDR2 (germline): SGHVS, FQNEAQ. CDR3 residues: CASSLEGGMDGYTF. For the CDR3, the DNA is TGTGCCAGCAGCTTAGAAGGAGGGATGGATGGCTACACCTTC. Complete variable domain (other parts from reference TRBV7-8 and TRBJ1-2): GAGVSQSPRYKVAKRGQDVALRCDPISGHVSLFWYQQALGQGPEFLTYFQNEAQLDKSGLPSDRFFAERPEGSVSTLKIQRTQQEDSAVYLCASSLEGGMDGYTFGSGTRLTVV.

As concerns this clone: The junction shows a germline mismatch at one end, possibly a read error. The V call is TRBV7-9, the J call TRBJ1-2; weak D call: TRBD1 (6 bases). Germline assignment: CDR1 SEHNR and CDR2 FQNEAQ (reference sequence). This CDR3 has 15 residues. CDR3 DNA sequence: TGTGCCAGCAGCCTAGCGACGGGGGGCGGCTATGGCTACACCTTC. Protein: CASSLATGGGYGYTF. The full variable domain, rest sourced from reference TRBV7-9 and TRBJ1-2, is DTGVSQNPRHKITKRGQNVTFRCDPISEHNRLYWYRQTLGQGPEFLTYFQNEAQLEKSRLLSDRFSAERPKGSFSTLEIQRTEQGDSAMYLCASSLATGGGYGYTFGSGTRLTVV.

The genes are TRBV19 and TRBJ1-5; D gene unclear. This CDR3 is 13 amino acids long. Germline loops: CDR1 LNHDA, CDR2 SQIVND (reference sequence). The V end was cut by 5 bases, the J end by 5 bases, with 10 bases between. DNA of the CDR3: TGTGCCAGTAGTTTTGGAGGGCATCAGCCCCAGCATTTT. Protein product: CASSFGGHQPQHF. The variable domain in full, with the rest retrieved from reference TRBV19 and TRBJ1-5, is DGGITQSPKYLFRKEGQNVTLSCEQNLNHDAMYWYRQDPGQGLRLIYYSQIVNDFQKGDIAEGYSVSREKKESFPLTVTSAQKNPTAFYLCASSFGGHQPQHFGDGTRLSIL.

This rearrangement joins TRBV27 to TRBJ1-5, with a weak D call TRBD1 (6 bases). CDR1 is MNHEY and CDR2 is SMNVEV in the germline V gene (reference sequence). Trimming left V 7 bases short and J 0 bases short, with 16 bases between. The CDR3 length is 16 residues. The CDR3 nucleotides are TGTGCCAGCACCCCCTTCGGACAGATTAGCAATCAGCCCCAGCATTTT. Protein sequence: CASTPFGQISNQPQHF.

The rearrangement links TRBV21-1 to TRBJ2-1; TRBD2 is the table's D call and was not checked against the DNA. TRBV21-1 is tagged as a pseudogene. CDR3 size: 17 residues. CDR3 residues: CASSKGKRGGSYNEQFF. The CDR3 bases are TGTGCCAGCAGCAAAGGGAAGCGGGGGGGCTCCTACAATGAGCAGTTCTTC.

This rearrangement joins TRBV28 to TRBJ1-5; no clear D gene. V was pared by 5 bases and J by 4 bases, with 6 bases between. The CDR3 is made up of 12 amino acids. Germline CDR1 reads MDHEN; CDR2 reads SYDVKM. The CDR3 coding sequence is TGTGCCAGCAGTGGAGGGAATCAGCCCCAGCATTTT. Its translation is CASSGGNQPQHF. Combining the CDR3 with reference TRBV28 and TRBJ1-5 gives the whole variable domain DVKVTQSSRYLVKRTGEKVFLECVQDMDHENMFWYRQDPGLGLRLIYFSYDVKMKEKGDIPEGYSVSREKKERFSLILESASTNQTSMYLCASSGGNQPQHFGDGTRLSIL.

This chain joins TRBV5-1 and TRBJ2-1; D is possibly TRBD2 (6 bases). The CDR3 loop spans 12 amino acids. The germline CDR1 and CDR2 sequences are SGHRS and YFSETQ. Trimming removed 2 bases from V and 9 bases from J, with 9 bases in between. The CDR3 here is CASSFGGIEQFF. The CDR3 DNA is TGCGCCAGCAGCTTCGGCGGGATTGAGCAGTTCTTC.